This T cell receptor beta chain was sequenced in a study of blood T cell repertoires in COVID-19. Study in general: Specimens from acute and convalescent COVID-19 originated in the United States, Italy and Spain. PBMCs, B-cell-depleted T cells, or T cells provided the cDNA or gDNA that made up the material.

The germline V gene encodes CDR1 LNHDA and CDR2 SQIVND (reference sequence). Between the trimmed V and J ends, which lost 7 bases and 3 bases, there was a span of 15 bases. The CDR3 length is 14 residues. In the authors' workflow: For nucleated cells, counts were estimated from reference gene primer amplification. Clones were read by immunoSEQ multiplex PCR, and TCRdb kept only the in-frame ones, dropping some. Clonal size and the V and J genes are those of that table, whereas D and trimming came from the DNA. The sample lists 140,000 or so clones; 76% were seen once. The clonotype was recovered from a man aged 55 to 69 with acute or convalescent COVID-19. Input material: peripheral blood. The rearrangement joins TRBV19 to TRBJ1-2; tentative D call: TRBD1 (6 bases). CDR3 sequence: CASTGQIGYYGYTF. The DNA for the CDR3 is TGTGCCAGTACAGGACAGATTGGGTACTATGGCTACACCTTC.